What follows are 21 T cell receptor beta chains derived from one specimen sequenced in a study of cytomegalovirus exposure and HLA in healthy donors. With 60 Vbeta and 13 Jbeta primers, the PCR was carried out. Produced via immunoSEQ multiplex PCR; TCRdb's table is partial and in-frame only. The sample lists about 120,000 clones; 79% were seen once. The sequenced sample consisted of PBMCs. Every receptor here comes from a woman between 18 and 29 years old in good health and CMV-seropositive.

The sample holds a few counts of this clone. The chain has TRBV7-9 and TRBJ1-1, with a possible D match to TRBD1 (5 bases). This CDR3 is 15 amino acids long. V was shortened by 1 base and J by 1 base, with 10 bases between the two germline ends. Germline loops: CDR1 SEHNR, CDR2 FQNEAQ (reference sequence). Here the CDR3 DNA reads TGTGCCAGCAGCTTAGTCGGCCAGGGGAACACTGAAGCTTTCTTT. Translation: CASSLVGQGNTEAFF.

This chain links TRBV6-5 with TRBJ2-3; D may be TRBD1 (6 bases). V dropped 0 bases and J dropped 2 bases, with 12 bases sitting between them. The CDR3 has 16 residues. Looked up from germline, CDR1 is MNHEY and CDR2 is SVGAGI. CDR3 amino acids: CASSYSTTGLTDTQYF. The CDR3 DNA follows: TGTGCCAGCAGTTACTCGACGACAGGACTCACAGATACGCAGTATTTT.

The rearrangement uses TRBV5-6 and TRBJ2-7; TRBD2 aligns across 7 bases. Per the germline V gene, CDR1 is SGHDT and CDR2 is YYEEEE. This CDR3 region has 13 residues. The V and J ends lost 2 bases and 7 bases, in that order; junction bases with no gene match: 6. CDR3 sequence (DNA): TGTGCCAGCAGCTTAGAGGGAGGGCTGGAGCAGTACTTC. This translates into CASSLEGGLEQYF.

The chain is built from TRBV5-1 and TRBJ1-1; TRBD1 might be the D (5 bases). Deletions cut 5 bases from V and 0 bases from J, with 8 bases between. From germline, CDR1 is SGHRS and CDR2 YFSETQ. The CDR3 is 13 residues long. The CDR3 sequence: CASSGGMNTEAFF. The CDR3 DNA sequence: TGCGCCAGCAGTGGGGGGATGAACACTGAAGCTTTCTTT.

This sequence joins TRBV9 and TRBJ1-3; D ambiguous. The germline V gene encodes CDR1 SGDLS and CDR2 YYNGEE. CDR3 length equals 14 residues. V shed 6 bases and J shed 0 bases, with 10 bases lying between them. CDR3 nucleotide sequence: TGTGCCAGCACCGGGTTAGGCTCTGGAAACACCATATATTTT. As protein: CASTGLGSGNTIYF.

This clone showed up just once. This rearrangement joins TRBV2 to TRBJ1-2, with a possible D match to TRBD1 (5 bases). Germline V gives CDR1 SNHLY, CDR2 FYNNEI. This CDR3 has 13 residues. Deletions cut 6 bases from V and 3 bases from J, with 11 bases between. CDR3 bases: TGTGCCAGCAGCAGGGAGGAGGACTATGGCTACACCTTC. Amino acid sequence: CASSREEDYGYTF.

The chain combines TRBV13 with TRBJ2-2; weak D call: TRBD1 (6 bases). This CDR3 comprises 16 residues. V shed 5 bases and J shed 2 bases, with 15 bases lying between them. Germline V gene lookup returns CDR1 PRHDT and CDR2 FYEKMQ (reference sequence). CDR3 residues: CASSPSGTLNTGELFF. The CDR3 DNA reads TGTGCCAGCAGCCCGTCGGGGACACTAAACACCGGGGAGCTGTTTTTT.

This clone showed up just once. CDR3 region: CASSLGPGGYGTEAFF. The CDR3 region has the DNA TGCGCCAGCAGCTTGGGGCCAGGGGGCTACGGCACTGAAGCTTTCTTT. The V and J genes are TRBV5-1 and TRBJ1-1, with 8 nucleotides matching TRBD1. The CDR3 runs 16 residues. With V trimmed by 0 bases and J by 4 bases, 8 bases remained unmatched. Germline-derived CDR1 and CDR2 are SGHRS and YFSETQ.

The rearrangement uses TRBV13 and TRBJ1-4; D is unclear. V was trimmed by 0 bases and J by 8 bases, leaving 7 bases between them. The CDR3 is 13 amino acids. CDR1 is PRHDT and CDR2 is FYEKMQ in the germline V gene (reference sequence). The CDR3 DNA sequence: TGTGCCAGCAGCTTAGGCCTAGGAGAAAAACTGTTTTTT. Amino acid sequence: CASSLGLGEKLFF.

The chain couples TRBV4-2 to TRBJ1-2; 7 positions match TRBD1. This CDR3 comprises 15 residues. Germline V gene sequence: CDR1 LGHNA, CDR2 YNFKEQ. J gave up 3 bases and V 2 bases, and 6 bases lay outside the gene matches. The CDR3 sequence: CASSQPGGLDYGYTF. The DNA of the CDR3 is TGTGCCAGCAGCCAACCAGGGGGTTTGGACTATGGCTACACCTTC.

The chain uses TRBV7-9 and TRBJ1-1, with D possibly TRBD1 on 6 matching bases. The CDR3 length is 12 residues. V shed 0 bases and J shed 11 bases, with 10 bases lying between them. CDR1 is SEHNR and CDR2 is FQNEAQ in the germline V gene (reference sequence). The DNA of the CDR3 is TGTGCCAGCAGCTTAGCGCAGGGGATGGCTTTCTTT. As protein: CASSLAQGMAFF.

The V and J genes are TRBV21-1 and TRBJ1-5; the table calls TRBD1, which could not be checked here. TRBV21-1 is a listed pseudogene. This CDR3 has 16 amino acids. CDR3 in amino acids: CASSKNQGRVSQPQHF. The CDR3 DNA is TGTGCCAGCAGCAAAAACCAGGGCAGGGTTAGCCAGCCCCAGCATTTT.

The sample holds a few counts of this clone. V is TRBV18 and J is TRBJ1-4; D unresolved. The V and J ends lost 1 base and 6 bases respectively, with 6 bases between them. The germline V gene has CDR1 KGHSH and CDR2 LQKENI. The CDR3 contains 13 residues. This CDR3 is CASSPRQDEKLFF. CDR3 DNA: TGTGCCAGCTCACCACGCCAGGATGAAAAACTGTTTTTT.

This chain uses TRBV6-1 with TRBJ1-3; D may be TRBD1 (6 bases). This CDR3 is 14 amino acids long. CDR1 and CDR2 (germline): MNHNS, SASEGT. Trimming took 4 bases from V and 0 from J, leaving 7 bases between them. The CDR3 reads CASSGQASGNTIYF. For the CDR3, the DNA is TGTGCCAGCAGTGGACAGGCCTCTGGAAACACCATATATTTT.

This clone occurred once. J is TRBJ2-3 and V is TRBV10-1; 11 bases align to TRBD2. Germline CDR1 and CDR2: WNHNN and SYGVQD (reference sequence). J lost 6 bases, V lost 1 base, and 3 bases had no gene match. This CDR3 is built from 15 residues. The CDR3 DNA follows: TGCGCCAGCAGTGAGTTCACTAGCGGGAGCGATACGCAGTATTTT. It encodes CASSEFTSGSDTQYF.

This chain connects TRBV5-1 to TRBJ1-1; D call uncertain. V lost 2 bases and J lost 0, with 8 bases in between. In germline, CDR1 is SGHRS, CDR2 YFSETQ. The CDR3 length is 14 residues. The CDR3 region has the DNA TGCGCCAGCAGCTTCGCGGATCTGAACACTGAAGCTTTCTTT. Residues: CASSFADLNTEAFF.

This clone is a singleton in its sample. The rearrangement links TRBV5-4 to TRBJ1-1; 7 bases are shared with TRBD1. The germline V gene encodes CDR1 SGHNT and CDR2 YYREEE (reference sequence). The CDR3 is 15 amino acids. V lost 4 bases, J lost 4 bases, and 10 bases stayed unmatched. CDR3 loop: CASSVNRGYGTEAFF. CDR3 in DNA: TGTGCCAGCAGCGTAAACAGGGGATATGGCACTGAAGCTTTCTTT.

J is TRBJ2-3 and V is TRBV15; D is ambiguous. In germline, CDR1 is LNHNV, CDR2 YYDKDF (reference sequence). Trimming stripped 7 bases from V and 6 bases from J, with 17 bases between. CDR3 length: 14 amino acids. CDR3 nucleotides: TGTGCCACCACCATTGACTTATCTCTCGATACGCAGTATTTT. This sequence encodes CATTIDLSLDTQYF.

The chain combines TRBV9 with TRBJ1-3, with TRBD1 matching 7 bases. Trimming at V came to 4 bases and at J to 3 bases, leaving 10 bases not matched to a gene. This CDR3 contains 16 residues. Germline lookup yields CDR1 SGDLS and CDR2 YYNGEE. The CDR3 loop reads CASSPDLDRFGNTIYF. Written as DNA, the CDR3 is TGTGCCAGCAGCCCCGACCTGGACAGGTTTGGAAACACCATATATTTT.

V usage is TRBV11-3 and J usage is TRBJ2-6, with 10 bases matching TRBD1. Germline CDR1 and CDR2: SGHNT and YENEEA. J was trimmed by 1 base and V by 8 bases; bases with no gene match: 5. CDR3 size: 16 residues. CDR3 residues: CASDRDRGSGANVLTF. The CDR3 coding sequence is TGTGCCAGCGACCGGGACAGGGGTTCTGGGGCCAACGTCCTGACTTTC. The complete variable domain, with remaining parts taken from reference TRBV11-3 and TRBJ2-6, reads EAGVVQSPRYKIIEKKQPVAFWCNPISGHNTLYWYLQNLGQGPELLIRYENEEAVDDSQLPKDRFSAERLKGVDSTLKIQPAELGDSAVYLCASDRDRGSGANVLTFGAGSRLTVL.

This chain joins TRBV5-1 and TRBJ2-3; 11 bases align to TRBD2. This CDR3 is built from 16 residues. J gave up 1 base and V 4 bases, and 5 bases lay outside the gene matches. Germline V CDR1 and CDR2: SGHRS, YFSETQ. As DNA, the CDR3 is TGCGCCAGCAGCCAGGGACTAGCGGCGCGCACAGATACGCAGTATTTT. It is translated as CASSQGLAARTDTQYF.